This is a list of T cell receptor beta chains from one sample in a study of OX40 agonist ivuxolimab in advanced cancers. TCRdb's table, derived via immunoSEQ multiplex PCR, lists solely in-frame clones and lacks some. The table shows roughly 67,000 clones, with approximately 85% occurring only once. The sample here was CD4+ or CD8+ T cells sorted from blood, taken in a trial of the OX40 agonist ivuxolimab. The origin of the receptors is an adult with an advanced solid tumor such as melanoma, head and neck, liver or kidney cancer. CDR3s include the opening cysteine and the closing phenylalanine or tryptophan. D genes are given only for firm matches. Clone size appears in some rows only: once, few, many, or a class for an expanded clone.

TRBJ1-4 once - TRBV6-5 TGTGCCAGCAGTCCTTCCGCAACTAATGAAAAACTGTTTTTT CASSPSATNEKLFF
TRBJ1-2 - - TRBV5-1 TGCGCCAGCAGCTATGACTCAGCTAACTATGGCTACACCTTC CASSYDSANYGYTF
TRBJ2-1 - - TRBV7-2 TGTGCCAGCAGCTTAGTGTTTCTGGGAGGCACCTACAATGAGCAGTTCTTC CASSLVFLGGTYNEQFF
TRBJ1-5 - - TRBV2 TGTGCCAGCAGTCTAGCCCGACAGGTCAATCAGCCCCAGCATTTT CASSLARQVNQPQHF
TRBJ2-5 - TRBD2 TRBV5-4 TGTGCCAGCAGCTTGGTAGCGGGGGGGCGAGAGACCCAGTACTTC CASSLVAGGRETQYF
TRBJ2-2 - - TRBV7-9 TGTGCCAGCAGCTTAGGGCATGCGATCGTGCTCGGGGAGCTGTTTTTT CASSLGHAIVLGELFF
TRBJ1-1 - - TRBV5-1 TGCGCCAGCAGCTGGATACAGGGTACGAACACTGAAGCTTTCTTT CASSWIQGTNTEAFF
TRBJ1-1 - - TRBV5-5 TGTGCCAGCAGCTCAGTAGCAGTGAACACTGAAGCTTTCTTT CASSSVAVNTEAFF
TRBJ2-7 - - TRBV5-1 TGCGCCAGCAGCCCTGACGGGACCTACGAGCAGTACTTC CASSPDGTYEQYF
TRBJ2-3 - TRBD2 TRBV25-1 TGTGCCAGCAGTGAAGTCGGCGGGGGGACCACAGATACGCAGTATTTT CASSEVGGGTTDTQYF
TRBJ2-7 once - TRBV5-4 TGTGCCAGCAGCTTGGCCGGAAGAACGGCAGGAGCCTACGAGCAGTACTTC CASSLAGRTAGAYEQYF
TRBJ2-3 few TRBD2 TRBV29-1 TGCAGCGCGGGAGCCGCTAGCGGGGGCACAGATACGCAGTATTTT CSAGAASGGTDTQYF
TRBJ1-1 - - TRBV5-1 TGCGCCAGCAGCTTGGGAGGGAGTAACACTGAAGCTTTCTTT CASSLGGSNTEAFF
TRBJ1-6 - - TRBV27 TGTGCCAGCAGTTTCGGGGGGGCTGGTTCACCCCTCCACTTT CASSFGGAGSPLHF
TRBJ1-4 - - TRBV4-3 TGCGCCAGCAGCCAAACATCCCGGGGAGCTAATGAAAAACTGTTTTTT CASSQTSRGANEKLFF
TRBJ2-6 - - TRBV28 TGTGCCAGCAGTTCCGGGACATCCTCTGGGGCCAACGTCCTGACTTTC CASSSGTSSGANVLTF
TRBJ2-3 - TRBD1 TRBV19 TGTGCCAGTAGTACGCGACAGGGATTTAGCACAGATACGCAGTATTTT CASSTRQGFSTDTQYF
TRBJ2-5 - TRBD2 TRBV19 TGTGCCAGTAAGACTAGCGGAGAGACCCAGTACTTC CASKTSGETQYF
TRBJ1-6 - - TRBV6-1 TGTGCCAGCAGGGAGCAGGAGACCCTCCACTTT CASREQETLHF
TRBJ1-1 - - TRBV10-2 TGCGCCAGCAGTGTAATGGACAGCATGAACACTGAAGCTTTCTTT CASSVMDSMNTEAFF
TRBJ2-7 - - TRBV28 TGTGCCAGCAGTGGCAGGGTCGGCAGTCTCTACGAGCAGTACTTC CASSGRVGSLYEQYF
TRBJ2-2 medium-sized - TRBV6-4 TGTGCCAGCAGTGACAGGGACACCGGGGAGCTGTTTTTT CASSDRDTGELFF
TRBJ1-4 - - TRBV7-3 TGTGCCAGCAGCTCACTCGGTGAAAAACTGTTTTTT CASSSLGEKLFF
TRBJ1-2 - TRBD1 TRBV19 TGTGCCAGTTCGGGTGCGACCGGGACAGGGTCCTATGGCTACACCTTC CASSGATGTGSYGYTF
TRBJ1-5 - - TRBV6-5 TGTGCCAGCAGTCCTACGTGGGGGAGCAATCAGCCCCAGCATTTT CASSPTWGSNQPQHF
TRBJ2-7 - - TRBV6-4 TGTGCCAGCAGTGAATCACTAGGGCTGGCCTACTACGAGCAGTACTTC CASSESLGLAYYEQYF
TRBJ2-3 - TRBD1 TRBV7-2 TGTGCCAGCAGCTTAGCGGGACAGCTAACAGATACGCAGTATTTT CASSLAGQLTDTQYF
TRBJ1-1 once - TRBV6-8 TGTGCCAGCAGTTTCCGACCAATTCCTGACACTGAAGCTTTCTTT CASSFRPIPDTEAFF
TRBJ1-5 - TRBD1 TRBV23-1 TGCGCCAGCAGTTACAAGGGTTCAGAAGACAGGGGGCTTTCTGATCAGCCCCAGCATTTT CASSYKGSEDRGLSDQPQHF
TRBJ1-3 - - TRBV19 TGTGCCAGTAGTCCGCGTTCAGCCGGGCCTGGAAACACCATATATTTT CASSPRSAGPGNTIYF
TRBJ2-7 - - TRBV11-1 TGTGCCAGCAGCTTATGGGGGGCGCAGGAATACGAGCAGTACTTC CASSLWGAQEYEQYF
TRBJ1-5 - - TRBV9 TGTGCCAGCAGCGTAGGAGATTGGGGTCAGCCCCAGCATTTT CASSVGDWGQPQHF
TRBJ1-2 - - TRBV7-2 TGTGCCAGCAGCCACTCAGCTAGCTATGGCTACACCTTC CASSHSASYGYTF
TRBJ2-7 - - TRBV11-2 TGTGCCAGCAGCCCTCGACAGGAGACCTACGAGCAGTACTTC CASSPRQETYEQYF
TRBJ1-5 once - TRBV2 TGTGCCAGCAGCCCCCGACTTTATAGCAATCAGCCCCAGCATTTT CASSPRLYSNQPQHF
TRBJ2-5 - - TRBV19 TGTGCCAGTAGTATGGACGAAAATGGGGCAGAGACCCAGTACTTC CASSMDENGAETQYF
TRBJ1-4 - - TRBV7-6 TGTGCCAGCAGCCCGACTCTCCCGGGAACTAATGAAAAACTGTTTTTT CASSPTLPGTNEKLFF
TRBJ2-2 - TRBD2 TRBV5-1 TGCGCCAGCAGCGTAGGGACTAGCGGTAACACCGGGGAGCTGTTTTTT CASSVGTSGNTGELFF
TRBJ2-7 - TRBD1 TRBV6-1 TGTGCCAGCAAACAGGGGTTGGGCTACGAGCAGTACTTC CASKQGLGYEQYF
TRBJ2-7 - - TRBV5-5 TGTGCCAGCAGTCACAGGACCGCAGGGACCTACGAGCAGTACTTC CASSHRTAGTYEQYF
TRBJ1-2 - - TRBV20-1 TGCAGTGCTATCGACTATGGCTACACCTTC CSAIDYGYTF
TRBJ2-1 - - TRBV7-3 TGTGCCAGCAGCTTAACGTCTATACAGGGCAATGAGCAGTTCTTC CASSLTSIQGNEQFF
TRBJ1-2 - - TRBV30 TGTGCCTGGAGAGGAGGGGAAGGTGGCTACACCTTC CAWRGGEGGYTF
TRBJ2-2 - - TRBV9 TGTGCCAGCAGCGTCGGAGGGATAGACACCGGGGAGCTGTTTTTT CASSVGGIDTGELFF
TRBJ1-3 once - TRBV7-6 TGTGCCAGCAGCGCCTCGGGGCCCCACTCTGGAAACACCATATATTTT CASSASGPHSGNTIYF
TRBJ1-1 once - TRBV28 TGTGCCAGCAGGCGGACGACAGCTACAATGAACACTGAAGCTTTCTTT CASRRTTATMNTEAFF
TRBJ2-5 - - TRBV6-5 TGTGCCAGTAGACAGAGGGCCCTGTTAGGAGAGACCCAGTACTTC CASRQRALLGETQYF
TRBJ2-2 - - TRBV18 TGTGCCAGCTCACCACCAGTAGGAGTAAACACCGGGGAGCTGTTTTTT CASSPPVGVNTGELFF